The T cell receptor beta chain under discussion was sequenced for a study of shared clonotypes between healthy human individuals. TCRdb's copy holds only in-frame clones and misses some; the assay was immunoSEQ multiplex PCR. The sample has millions of clones; approximately 92% are singletons. Germline V gene data show CDR1 as KGHSH and CDR2 as LQKENI. The length of the CDR3 is 14 residues. The germline V and J ends were trimmed by 5 bases and 1 base, with 9 bases remaining between them. The chain carries TRBV18 and TRBJ2-1, with D possibly being TRBD1 (5 bases). The sample consisted of naive CD4+ T cells sorted from blood. Subset described: CD45RA+ positively selected. This receptor was identified in a young man in good health. CDR3 nucleotides: TGTGCCAGCTCATCTAGGGGTTCCTACAATGAGCAGTTCTTC. Its translation: CASSSRGSYNEQFF.